The sample holds a few counts of the clone carrying this TCR beta chain. The antigen is undetermined. TCRdb called the RACE reads again in MiXCR, with one record for every CDR3 protein. The data contain around 300,000 distinct CDR3 sequences, around 5.5% of them singletons. This specimen belongs to a study of human T cells and chemical hapten exposure. For the study at large: Per-sample variation in TCR yield stemmed mainly from small pooled library volume differences. Broader study findings: Expanded TCRs made up significantly more big CDR3 similarity clusters than controls did.

Time point meaning: pre-sensitization, week 0. The treatment: therapeutic diphenylcyclopropenone sensitization with weekly scalp DPC. Deletions cut 0 bases from V and 5 bases from J, with 5 bases between. The CDR3 consists of 13 residues. This TCR was sampled from a woman in her late teens or twenties with alopecia areata. Some clones in this sample may be carry-over from other donors' samples. This chain connects TRBV12-3 or TRBV12-4 to TRBJ1-5; D ambiguous. The sequencing used whole blood, collected in connection with sensitization to the hapten diphenylcyclopropenone (DPC). The CDR3 loop is CASSLAVYQPQHF. The CDR3 DNA reads TGTGCCAGCAGTTTAGCAGTCTATCAGCCCCAGCATTTT.